This paragraph reports one T cell receptor beta chain. The antigen is not known. The sample belongs to a study of cytomegalovirus exposure and HLA in healthy donors. Sequencing used immunoSEQ multiplex PCR; TCRdb keeps in-frame clones, though not all of them. The sample contains about 130,000 clones, 70% to 90% of which appear only once. Study-level points and caveats: Reportedly, cytomegalovirus status was diagnosed with high sensitivity and specificity.

Specimen: PBMCs. The sequence was collected from a woman aged 25-40 years in good health and CMV-seropositive.

DNA of the CDR3: TGTGCCAGCAGTAGTGTGGGAGGGACAGGGGTCCGCGAGCAGTACTTC. Protein: CASSSVGGTGVREQYF. V is TRBV27 and J is TRBJ2-7, with TRBD1 identical over 10 bases. Looked up from germline, CDR1 is MNHEY and CDR2 is SMNVEV (reference sequence). CDR3 length equals 16 residues. V lost 5 bases to trimming and J lost 6 bases; unmatched junction nucleotides: 13.